The rows below give T cell receptor beta chains drawn from one sample of a study of T-cell reconstitution after alpha-beta-depleted transplantation in children. TCRdb re-analysed the PCR reads in MiXCR, keeping a single row per CDR3 protein. Of about 260,000 distinct CDR3 sequences in the sample, under 14% were seen once. Sequencing was performed on peripheral blood, taken 180 days after TCRalphabeta/CD19-depleted stem cell transplant. These receptors all come from a male patient aged 2-9 years who had a stem cell transplant for chronic granulomatous disease, so the T cells may come from the graft donor. Each CDR3 is given with its conserved first and last residue. D genes are given only for firm matches. Rows give clone size only sometimes, using once, few, many, or a class for an expanded clone.

CDR3nt	CDR3aa	abundance	d_gene	v_gene	j_gene
TGTGCCAGCAGTGACGATCCGGGACTAGCGTCGCCAACCTACAATGAGCAGTTCTTC	CASSDDPGLASPTYNEQFF	many	TRBD2	TRBV2	TRBJ2-1
TGTGCCAGCAGTCACCGACGCAAGCTGAGCTCTGGGGCCAACGTCCTGACTTTC	CASSHRRKLSSGANVLTF	-	-	TRBV6-2/TRBV6-3	TRBJ2-6
TGTGCCACCACACTCACAGGGAGAGGATTGGATCAGCCCCAGCATTTT	CATTLTGRGLDQPQHF	many	-	TRBV15	TRBJ1-5
TGCAGCGCCGGGACAGGGGAAAACTACGAGCAGTACTTC	CSAGTGENYEQYF	many	TRBD1	TRBV29-1	TRBJ2-7
TGCGCCAGCAGTGAGTCGACAGGGGGCTATGGCTACACCTTC	CASSESTGGYGYTF	many	TRBD1	TRBV10-2	TRBJ1-2
TGTGCCAGCAGCGTAGGGCAGGATAGCAATCAGCCCCAGCATTTT	CASSVGQDSNQPQHF	many	-	TRBV9	TRBJ1-5
TGCAGCGTTGAAGGAGTTTTGGGACTGGAGCAGTTCTTC	CSVEGVLGLEQFF	many	-	TRBV29-1	TRBJ2-1
TGCAGCGTTGACCTCACAGAGCAGTTCTTC	CSVDLTEQFF	many	-	TRBV29-1	TRBJ2-1
TGCAGTGCTAGTCTTTGGGACAACACAAATTCACCCCTCCACTTT	CSASLWDNTNSPLHF	many	-	TRBV20-1	TRBJ1-6
TGCAGTGCTAGAGATAGGCGGGCAGATTATGGCTACACCTTC	CSARDRRADYGYTF	many	-	TRBV20-1	TRBJ1-2
TGCGCCAGCAGCTTGGAGGGACAGGGGAACAATGAGCAGTTCTTC	CASSLEGQGNNEQFF	many	TRBD1	TRBV5-1	TRBJ2-1
TGTGCCAGCACAGGCAGGGCCCAAGAGACCCAGTACTTC	CASTGRAQETQYF	many	-	TRBV7-2	TRBJ2-5
TGTGCCAGCTCACCACCCCCAGGGGGAGTAGCGGGAGGATCCTACAATGAGCAGTTCTTC	CASSPPPGGVAGGSYNEQFF	-	TRBD2	TRBV18	TRBJ2-1
TGTGCCAGCAGCTTAGGTTTCGGGGTAGCCTTCCAAGAGACCCAGTACTTC	CASSLGFGVAFQETQYF	many	-	TRBV7-2	TRBJ2-5
TGTGCCAGCAGCCAAGGACTAGCGGTCACAGATACGCAGTATTTT	CASSQGLAVTDTQYF	many	TRBD2	TRBV7-8	TRBJ2-3
TGTGCCAGCAGCGGGACAGCTTACGCCTATGGCTACACCTTC	CASSGTAYAYGYTF	many	-	TRBV9	TRBJ1-2
TGCAGTGCTAGACCTGCTCCTGGAAACACCATATATTTT	CSARPAPGNTIYF	many	-	TRBV20-1	TRBJ1-3
TGTGCCAGCAGTTTTCTAGCGGGAGGGCCCGGGGAGCTGTTTTTT	CASSFLAGGPGELFF	-	TRBD2	TRBV27	TRBJ2-2
TGCGCCAGCAGCTTGATGCCGGGGGTGTTAGAGACCCAGTACTTC	CASSLMPGVLETQYF	many	-	TRBV5-1	TRBJ2-5
TGTGCCAGCGCCAAAGAGGTCACAGATACGCAGTATTTT	CASAKEVTDTQYF	many	-	TRBV2	TRBJ2-3
TGTGCCACCAGTAGGGCCGGGGGGGAGCCCCAGCATTTT	CATSRAGGEPQHF	-	-	TRBV24-1	TRBJ1-5
TGTGCCAGCAGTTTGACGGGAGACACTACCACGCAGTATTTT	CASSLTGDTTTQYF	many	-	TRBV28	TRBJ2-3
TGTGCCAGCAGCCAGTCTCGGCAGGTCGCTCAGCCCCAGCATTTT	CASSQSRQVAQPQHF	many	-	TRBV3-1	TRBJ1-5
TGTGCCAGCGGATCTAGACAGGGCTATAATTCACCCCTCCACTTT	CASGSRQGYNSPLHF	few	TRBD1	TRBV28	TRBJ1-6
TGCGCCAGCAGCCAAGTGAGGGCTAGCGGTTCTTACAATGAGCAGTTCTTC	CASSQVRASGSYNEQFF	many	TRBD2	TRBV4-1	TRBJ2-1
TGCGCCAGCAGCTACAGGGTGGGCACAGATACGCAGTATTTT	CASSYRVGTDTQYF	many	-	TRBV5-1	TRBJ2-3
TGTGCCAGCAGAACACTCTACAGGGAGACTAATGAAAAACTGTTTTTT	CASRTLYRETNEKLFF	many	-	TRBV6-1	TRBJ1-4
TGTGCCAGCAGTGGACAGACTACCACCTACAATGAGCAGTTCTTC	CASSGQTTTYNEQFF	many	-	TRBV25-1	TRBJ2-1
TGTGCCAGCAGTCGCGAGGGGGCCCAATATAGCAATCAGCCCCAGCATTTT	CASSREGAQYSNQPQHF	many	TRBD1	TRBV12-3/TRBV12-4	TRBJ1-5
TGTGCCAGCAGCTTCTGGGGAACTAGCAGTTATGAGCAGTTCTTC	CASSFWGTSSYEQFF	many	-	TRBV7-2	TRBJ2-1
TGTGCCAGCTCACCGTCCGGGATCCAGCCCCAGCATTTT	CASSPSGIQPQHF	many	-	TRBV18	TRBJ1-5
TGTGCCACCAGCAGAGAGGTCGAAGAGACCCAGTACTTC	CATSREVEETQYF	many	-	TRBV15	TRBJ2-5
TGCGCCAGCAGCTTGAAGTGGGCGGAGGGGACTGAAGCTTTCTTT	CASSLKWAEGTEAFF	many	-	TRBV5-1	TRBJ1-1
TGTGCCACCAGCAAACAAGGCTACAATGAGCAGTTCTTC	CATSKQGYNEQFF	many	-	TRBV15	TRBJ2-1
TGTGCCAGCTCTTGGACTAGGAACACCGGGGAGCTGTTTTTT	CASSWTRNTGELFF	many	TRBD2	TRBV18	TRBJ2-2
TGCGCCAGCGGGCCTGACGCGACACACGAGCAGTACTTC	CASGPDATHEQYF	many	-	TRBV5-1	TRBJ2-7
TGTGCCAGCAGCTTGTGGACTAGCGAAAATGAGCAGTTCTTC	CASSLWTSENEQFF	many	TRBD2	TRBV7-9	TRBJ2-1
TGTGCTAGTGGTTCATGGGCTCTTAATGAAAAACTGTTTTTT	CASGSWALNEKLFF	many	-	TRBV12-5	TRBJ1-4
TGCAGTGCGCAGATCCGGGGAGGACAGCCCCAGCATTTT	CSAQIRGGQPQHF	many	-	TRBV20-1	TRBJ1-5
TGTGCCAGCGTAAGGGAACTGAACACTGAAGCTTTCTTT	CASVRELNTEAFF	many	-	TRBV12-3/TRBV12-4	TRBJ1-1
TGTGCCAGCAGCCAAGAGGGCCGGGGAGAGACCCAGTACTTC	CASSQEGRGETQYF	many	-	TRBV4-2	TRBJ2-5
TGTGCCAGCAGCCCAACCCAGTGGGGGTTTGGAACAGATACGCAGTATTTT	CASSPTQWGFGTDTQYF	many	-	TRBV7-8	TRBJ2-3
TGTGCCACCAGTGATTTTAATACGGGAGAGACCCAGTACTTC	CATSDFNTGETQYF	many	-	TRBV24-1	TRBJ2-5
TGTGCCAGCATCGGACTAGGAATTGATCACGGTGAGCAGTTCTTC	CASIGLGIDHGEQFF	many	TRBD2	TRBV25-1	TRBJ2-1
TGTGCCAGCAGTTTCGGTGAGCGGAGCACAGATACGCAGTATTTT	CASSFGERSTDTQYF	many	-	TRBV12-3/TRBV12-4	TRBJ2-3
TGTGCCTGGGGGGTTGGGGGGCTGAGCACTGAAGCTTTCTTT	CAWGVGGLSTEAFF	many	-	TRBV30	TRBJ1-1
TGTGCCAGCAGCCCCGGGCTAGCGGGAGGTCCTGGGGCCAACGTCCTGACTTTC	CASSPGLAGGPGANVLTF	-	TRBD2	TRBV4-2	TRBJ2-6
TGTGCCTGGAACGTAGGTACCGGGGAGCTGTTTTTT	CAWNVGTGELFF	-	-	TRBV30	TRBJ2-2